This passage covers 25 T cell receptor beta chains from one sample sequenced in a study of identical twins. TCRdb re-derived calls from the 5' RACE reads in MiXCR, one entry per CDR3 protein. The sample consists of under 800,000 distinct CDR3 sequences, around 21% of them appearing once. This same sample was also part of a study on T cells expressing NK-cell markers.

Sequencing used PBMCs. Receptors originate from a woman under 30 in good health.

This clonotype was recorded a few times. The CDR3: CSASSGQGNSPLHF. CDR3 nucleotide sequence: TGCAGTGCTAGTTCCGGCCAGGGAAATTCACCCCTCCACTTT. The V gene is TRBV20-1, the J gene TRBJ1-6; D might be TRBD1 (5 bases). V was clipped by 3 bases and J by 7 bases, with 13 bases between them. The CDR3 has 14 residues. The germline V gene has CDR1 DFQATT and CDR2 SNEGSKA (reference sequence).

The J gene is TRBJ2-1, the V gene TRBV20-1, with 7 bases fitting TRBD2. The J segment lost 4 bases and the V segment lost 0 bases, leaving 6 bases of the junction unmatched. This CDR3 is built from 15 residues. Germline CDR1 and CDR2: DFQATT and SNEGSKA (reference sequence). The CDR3 region is CSARDRGDYYNEQFF. The CDR3 DNA reads TGCAGTGCTAGAGATCGAGGGGACTATTACAATGAGCAGTTCTTC.

This clonotype was seen a handful of times. The rearrangement uses TRBV5-1 and TRBJ1-2; no clear D. Germline CDR1 is SGHRS and CDR2 is YFSETQ. The CDR3 consists of 13 residues. Trimming stripped 7 bases from V and 8 bases from J, with 18 bases between. In DNA, the CDR3 is TGCGCCAGCGCCGATTCTAGATGGGAGGGCTACACCTTC. This translates into CASADSRWEGYTF.

A remark on this clonotype: This may be a read error, as it is one base from a much larger clone. The chain employs TRBV5-5 and TRBJ2-1; D gene ambiguous. Germline CDR1 reads SGHKS; CDR2 reads YYEKEE (reference sequence). V shed 6 bases and J shed 2 bases, with 15 bases lying between them. The CDR3 is 15 residues long. The CDR3 DNA reads as TGTGCCAGCACTTTTCAAGCGAGAACCTACAATGAGCAGTTCTTC. Its protein is CASTFQARTYNEQFF.

The chain couples TRBV4-3 to TRBJ2-7; D is unresolved. This CDR3 comprises 16 residues. The V gene's germline CDR1 is LGHNA and CDR2 YSLEER. The germline V and J ends were trimmed by 0 bases and 0 bases, with 12 bases remaining between them. The CDR3 is CASSQDPETFSYEQYF. The CDR3 nucleotides are TGCGCCAGCAGCCAAGATCCTGAGACATTCTCCTACGAGCAGTACTTC.

This chain uses TRBV18 with TRBJ2-5, with TRBD1 identical over 9 bases. V shed 6 bases, J shed 3 bases, and the junction held 11 bases outside the gene matches. Germline V lookup: CDR1 KGHSH, CDR2 LQKENI. The CDR3 has 16 residues. Here the CDR3 DNA reads TGTGCCAGCTCGCCGACCCCGGGACAGGGAGAAGAGACCCAGTACTTC. This sequence encodes CASSPTPGQGEETQYF.

This clonotype appeared a few times. The rearrangement links TRBV20-1 to TRBJ2-2, with D perhaps matching TRBD1 or TRBD2 (5 bases each). The CDR3 runs to 12 residues. The V gene's germline CDR1 is DFQATT and CDR2 SNEGSKA (reference sequence). CDR3 coding DNA: TGCTCCTTCGCCCGGGGCAACGGGGAGCTGTTTTTT. Amino acids: CSFARGNGELFF.

This clonotype showed up just a few times. An end of the junction differs from the germline gene, which may be a read error. The V gene is TRBV4-3, the J gene TRBJ2-1; TRBD2 aligns across 12 bases. This CDR3 region has 15 residues. From germline, CDR1 is LGHNA and CDR2 YSLEER. CDR3 in DNA: TGTGCCAGCAGCCGACTAGCGGGAGACTACAATGAGCAGTTCTTC. This encodes CASSRLAGDYNEQFF.

This clonotype is a singleton in its sample. The chain is built from TRBV19 and TRBJ2-1; no definite D call. Trimming removed 7 bases at V and 0 bases at J, with 13 bases between. CDR1 and CDR2 (germline): LNHDA, SQIVND (reference sequence). This CDR3 has 15 residues. This CDR3 reads CASMERLSSYNEQFF. The CDR3 DNA reads TGTGCCAGTATGGAGCGTCTAAGCTCCTACAATGAGCAGTTCTTC. The full variable domain, its missing parts supplied by reference TRBV19 and TRBJ2-1, is DGGITQSPKYLFRKEGQNVTLSCEQNLNHDAMYWYRQDPGQGLRLIYYSQIVNDFQKGDIAEGYSVSREKKESFPLTVTSAQKNPTAFYLCASMERLSSYNEQFFGPGTRLTVL.

This clonotype showed up many times. The rearrangement joins TRBV20-1 to TRBJ1-1, with TRBD1 matching over 7 bases. This CDR3 comprises 16 residues. From germline, CDR1 is DFQATT and CDR2 SNEGSKA (reference sequence). Unmatched junction bases numbered 7, after V lost 0 bases and J lost 0 bases. CDR3 protein: CSARDWDRTLNTEAFF. DNA for the CDR3: TGCAGTGCTAGAGATTGGGACAGAACCTTGAACACTGAAGCTTTCTTT.

In its sample, this clonotype was seen a few times. The rearrangement uses TRBV10-3 and TRBJ2-1; 9 nucleotides match TRBD2. J gave up 0 bases and V 5 bases, and 5 bases lay outside the gene matches. The CDR3 covers 16 residues. Germline V gene sequence: CDR1 ENHRY, CDR2 SYGVKD. The CDR3 protein is CAISSTSGSSYNEQFF. The CDR3 nucleotides read TGTGCCATCAGTTCGACTAGCGGAAGCTCCTACAATGAGCAGTTCTTC.

This clonotype has just a few counts. This rearrangement joins TRBV29-1 to TRBJ2-1, with D possibly TRBD2 on 5 matching bases. Trimming removed 4 bases at V and 7 bases at J, with 14 bases between. This CDR3 contains 13 residues. The germline V gene has CDR1 SQVTM and CDR2 ANQGSEA. The CDR3 spells CSVGLAQSNEQFF. For the CDR3, the DNA is TGCAGCGTTGGTCTAGCCCAGAGTAATGAGCAGTTCTTC.

This clonotype was recorded a few times. This chain's CDR3 is CATSRAPGQGNEQFF. Here the CDR3 DNA reads TGTGCCACCAGCAGAGCCCCGGGACAGGGGAATGAGCAGTTCTTC. This chain connects TRBV15 to TRBJ2-1; 10 bases are a match to TRBD1. CDR1 is LNHNV and CDR2 is YYDKDF in the germline V gene (reference sequence). This CDR3 is built from 15 residues. The ends lost 1 base at V and 7 bases at J; junction bases unmatched: 4.

The chain links TRBV3-1 to TRBJ2-7; 9 bases are a match to TRBD2. Germline CDR1 reads LGHDT; CDR2 reads YNNKEL (reference sequence). This CDR3 region has 17 residues. V was pared by 0 bases and J by 3 bases, with 9 bases of the junction left unmatched. The CDR3 bases are TGTGCCAGCAGCCAAGATCTGGAGACTAGCGGCTTCTACGAGCAGTACTTC. It codes for CASSQDLETSGFYEQYF.

This clonotype was observed a handful of times. V and J are TRBV6-1 and TRBJ2-5, with D perhaps TRBD2 (6 bases). Trimming removed 6 bases from V and 0 bases from J, with 14 bases in between. The CDR3 runs 15 residues. Germline V lookup: CDR1 MNHNS, CDR2 SASEGT. CDR3 protein: CASRQTSRYQETQYF. Written as DNA, the CDR3 is TGTGCCAGCAGACAAACTAGCAGGTACCAAGAGACCCAGTACTTC.

The CDR3 protein is CASSVLSSYNSPLHF. The CDR3 DNA reads as TGCGCCAGCAGCGTGTTAAGCTCCTATAATTCACCCCTCCACTTT. The V and J genes are TRBV5-1 and TRBJ1-6; D not certain. The germline V gene has CDR1 SGHRS and CDR2 YFSETQ. The CDR3 spans 15 residues. Trimming took off 4 bases at V and 0 bases at J, with 8 bases between the two ends.

This sequence joins TRBV29-1 and TRBJ1-5, with D maybe TRBD1 (6 bases). Trimming cost V 4 bases and J 7 bases, with 11 bases left between them. Looked up from germline, CDR1 is SQVTM and CDR2 is ANQGSEA. The CDR3 consists of 12 residues. For the CDR3, the DNA is TGCAGCGTTGGGGGGGCTGGGCAGCCCCAGCATTTT. Translating it yields CSVGGAGQPQHF.

V gene TRBV5-5 combines with J gene TRBJ2-5; D remains ambiguous. The CDR3 runs to 14 residues. Germline lookup yields CDR1 SGHKS and CDR2 YYEKEE (reference sequence). Trimming took 0 bases from V and 5 from J, leaving 11 bases between them. CDR3: CASSLEPTRETQYF. CDR3 sequence (DNA): TGTGCCAGCAGCTTGGAGCCTACCAGGGAGACCCAGTACTTC.

The chain joins TRBV6-5 to TRBJ2-3; 7 bases map to TRBD2. Germline-derived CDR1 and CDR2 are MNHEY and SVGAGI. This CDR3 is 17 amino acids long. The trim removed 0 bases at V and 0 bases at J, leaving 6 bases unmatched. CDR3 residues: CASSYSSSGSSTDTQYF. The CDR3 region has the DNA TGTGCCAGCAGTTACTCGTCTAGCGGATCTAGCACAGATACGCAGTATTTT.

This clonotype has only a few counts. The chain has TRBV12-3 or TRBV12-4 and TRBJ2-1, with D perhaps being TRBD1 or TRBD2 (5 bases each). The CDR3 has 15 amino acids. V lost 6 bases, J lost 0 bases, and 12 bases lay in between. CDR3 in amino acids: CASSLTRGSYNEQFF. The CDR3 DNA is TGTGCCAGCAGCCTCACGAGGGGCTCCTACAATGAGCAGTTCTTC.

This chain connects TRBV5-1 to TRBJ1-5; D is uncertain. Per the germline V gene, CDR1 is SGHRS and CDR2 is YFSETQ. The CDR3 extends over 15 amino acids. V lost 0 bases, J lost 5 bases, and 12 bases lay in between. CDR3 sequence (DNA): TGCGCCAGCAGCTTGGGGGGAGGGATCCATCAGCCCCAGCATTTT. Translating it yields CASSLGGGIHQPQHF.

This clonotype was seen only a few times. The CDR3 DNA follows: TGTGCCACCAGCAGAGACGGCTATGGCTACACCTTC. This gives the protein CATSRDGYGYTF. The rearrangement links TRBV15 to TRBJ1-2, with D unclear. Per germline, CDR1 LNHNV and CDR2 YYDKDF (reference sequence). The CDR3 loop spans 12 amino acids. Trimming took off 0 bases at V and 4 bases at J, with 3 bases between the two ends.

This clonotype was observed a few times. The CDR3 is CASSLAIIVPGQYF. Here the CDR3 DNA reads TGTGCCAGCAGTTTAGCAATAATAGTCCCCGGGCAGTACTTC. The V gene is TRBV12-3 or TRBV12-4, the J gene TRBJ2-7; D uncertain. The length of the CDR3 is 14 residues. Trimming cost V 0 bases and J 9 bases, with 15 bases left between them.

This clonotype was seen ten or more times. The CDR3 sequence is CASSYLAGGTDTQYF. CDR3 nucleotide sequence: TGTGCCAGCAGCTATCTAGCGGGGGGAACAGATACGCAGTATTTT. The gene calls are TRBV12-3 or TRBV12-4 and TRBJ2-3; 11 bases fit TRBD2. The trim removed 6 bases at V and 3 bases at J, leaving 5 bases unmatched. This CDR3 has 15 amino acids.

A few counts support this clonotype. The chain combines TRBV2 with TRBJ1-4; 10 bases are shared with TRBD1. Germline CDR1 reads SNHLY; CDR2 reads FYNNEI. This CDR3 comprises 13 residues. V was pared by 7 bases and J by 10 bases, with 6 bases of the junction left unmatched. The CDR3 DNA sequence: TGTGCCAGCAATTTCGGACAGGGGGGAAAACTGTTTTTT. It codes for CASNFGQGGKLFF.